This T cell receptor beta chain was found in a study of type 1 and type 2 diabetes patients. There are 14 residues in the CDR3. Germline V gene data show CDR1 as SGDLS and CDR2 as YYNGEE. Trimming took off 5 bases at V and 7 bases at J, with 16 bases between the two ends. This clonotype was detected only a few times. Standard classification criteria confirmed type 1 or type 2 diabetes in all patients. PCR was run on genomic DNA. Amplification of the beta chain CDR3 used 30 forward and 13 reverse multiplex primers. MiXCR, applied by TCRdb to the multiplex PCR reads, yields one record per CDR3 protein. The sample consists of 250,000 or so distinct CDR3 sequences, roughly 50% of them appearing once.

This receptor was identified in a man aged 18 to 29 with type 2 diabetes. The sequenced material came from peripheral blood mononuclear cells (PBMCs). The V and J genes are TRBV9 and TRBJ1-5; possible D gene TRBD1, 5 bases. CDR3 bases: TGTGCCAGCAGTGTCGGGGGAGTGGAGCAGCCCCAGCATTTT. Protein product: CASSVGGVEQPQHF.